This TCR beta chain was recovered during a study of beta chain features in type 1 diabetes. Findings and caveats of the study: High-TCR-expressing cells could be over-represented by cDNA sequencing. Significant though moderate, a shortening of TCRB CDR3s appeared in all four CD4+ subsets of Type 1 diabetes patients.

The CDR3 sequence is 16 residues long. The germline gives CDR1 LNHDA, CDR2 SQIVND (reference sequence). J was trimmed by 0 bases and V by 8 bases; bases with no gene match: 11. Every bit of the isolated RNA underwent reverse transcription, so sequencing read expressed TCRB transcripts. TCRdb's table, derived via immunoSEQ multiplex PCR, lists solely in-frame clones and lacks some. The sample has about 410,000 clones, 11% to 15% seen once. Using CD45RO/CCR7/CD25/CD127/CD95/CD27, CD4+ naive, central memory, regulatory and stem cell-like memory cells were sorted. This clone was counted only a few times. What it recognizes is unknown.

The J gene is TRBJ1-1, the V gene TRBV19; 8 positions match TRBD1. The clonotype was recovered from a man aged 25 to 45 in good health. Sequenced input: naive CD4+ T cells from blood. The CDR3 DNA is TGTGCCAGTTATCCGGACAGGGTATTGGTGAACACTGAAGCTTTCTTT. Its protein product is CASYPDRVLVNTEAFF.